The source of this T cell receptor beta chain is a study of blood T cells in healthy people across ages. Study results and caveats: The donors' CMV status was not determined, possibly confounding changes in expanded clonotypes.

CDR1 is MNHEY, CDR2 SVGAGI, per germline. The CDR3 covers 14 residues. Germline trimming cut 7 bases from V and 2 bases from J; bases unmatched to any gene: 5. The people who gave samples were healthy Caucasians from Russia, aged roughly 6 to 100. Concerning this clonotype itself: Its target is not known.

Through a sample-barcoded 5' primer and a J-beta primer mix, a second PCR was run for about 6 to 11 cycles. TCRdb itself ran the 5' RACE reads through MiXCR, one entry per CDR3 protein. The table includes more than 1,000,000 distinct CDR3 sequences, almost 25% detected once. Separately, the same data were catalogued under a study of T cells of mothers and their children. As reported in that work: The study found slightly higher but non-significant overlap in related versus unrelated mother-child pairs.

The chain has TRBV6-5 and TRBJ2-5; 9 nucleotides match TRBD2. This clonotype originated in a girl aged 2 to 9 in good health. The sequencing sample was made of blood. The CDR3 DNA reads TGTGCCAGCAAGGGCGGGGGGGAGCAAGAGACCCAGTACTTC. Protein product: CASKGGGEQETQYF.